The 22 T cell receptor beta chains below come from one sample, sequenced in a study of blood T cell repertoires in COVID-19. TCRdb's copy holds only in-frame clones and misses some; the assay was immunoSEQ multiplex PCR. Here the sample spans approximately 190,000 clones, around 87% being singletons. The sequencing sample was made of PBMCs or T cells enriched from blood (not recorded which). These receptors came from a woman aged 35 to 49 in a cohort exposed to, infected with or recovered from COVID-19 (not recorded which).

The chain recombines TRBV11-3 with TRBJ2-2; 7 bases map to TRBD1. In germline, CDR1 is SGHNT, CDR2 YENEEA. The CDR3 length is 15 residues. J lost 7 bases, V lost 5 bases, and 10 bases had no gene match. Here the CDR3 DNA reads TGTGCCAGCAGCCACCCCGGACAGGACATCGGGGAGCTGTTTTTT. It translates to CASSHPGQDIGELFF.

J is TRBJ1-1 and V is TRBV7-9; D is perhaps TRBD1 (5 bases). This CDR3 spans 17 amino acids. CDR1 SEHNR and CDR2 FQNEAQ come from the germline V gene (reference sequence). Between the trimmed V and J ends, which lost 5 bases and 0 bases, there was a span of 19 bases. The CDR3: CASSPPRRGEMNTEAFF. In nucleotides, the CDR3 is TGTGCCAGCAGCCCGCCCCGGAGGGGCGAAATGAACACTGAAGCTTTCTTT.

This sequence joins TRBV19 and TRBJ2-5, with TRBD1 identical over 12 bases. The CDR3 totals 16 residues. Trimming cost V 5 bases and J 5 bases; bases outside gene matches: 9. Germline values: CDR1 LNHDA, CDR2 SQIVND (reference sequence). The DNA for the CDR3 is TGTGCCAGTAGTTCCGGGACAGGGGGCTCGGGGGAGACCCAGTACTTC. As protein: CASSSGTGGSGETQYF.

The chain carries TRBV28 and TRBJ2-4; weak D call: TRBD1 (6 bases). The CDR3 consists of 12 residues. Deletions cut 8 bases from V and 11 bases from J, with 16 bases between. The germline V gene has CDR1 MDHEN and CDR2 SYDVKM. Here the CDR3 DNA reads TGTGCCAGCCTCGACAGGTCGCTTCTTCAGTACTTC. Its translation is CASLDRSLLQYF.

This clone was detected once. The CDR3 nucleotides read TGTGCCAGTGCGCCTCAGGGTGATGGGCAGCCCCAGCATTTT. This encodes CASAPQGDGQPQHF. V gene TRBV19 combines with J gene TRBJ1-5, with TRBD1 as a possible D gene (5 bases). CDR1 is LNHDA and CDR2 is SQIVND in the germline V gene (reference sequence). This CDR3 region has 14 residues. Trimming stripped 8 bases from V and 7 bases from J, with 18 bases between.

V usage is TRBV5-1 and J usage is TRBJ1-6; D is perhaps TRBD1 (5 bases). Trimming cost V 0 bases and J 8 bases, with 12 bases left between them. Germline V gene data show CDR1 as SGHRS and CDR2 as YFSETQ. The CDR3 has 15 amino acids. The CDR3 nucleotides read TGCGCCAGCAGCTTGGAGTGGCAGGGCGATTCACCCCTCCACTTT. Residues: CASSLEWQGDSPLHF.

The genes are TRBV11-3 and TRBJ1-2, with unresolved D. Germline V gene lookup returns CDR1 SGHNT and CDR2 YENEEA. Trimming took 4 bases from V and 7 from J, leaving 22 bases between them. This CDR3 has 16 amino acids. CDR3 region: CASSYLRGRARIGYTF. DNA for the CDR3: TGTGCCAGCAGCTACCTCCGAGGGCGGGCGAGGATTGGCTACACCTTC.

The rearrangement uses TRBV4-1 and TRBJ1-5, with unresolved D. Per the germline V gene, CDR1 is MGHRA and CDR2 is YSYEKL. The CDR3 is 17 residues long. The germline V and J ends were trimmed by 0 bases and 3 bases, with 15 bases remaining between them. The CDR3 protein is CASSQDREEDINQPQHF. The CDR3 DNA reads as TGCGCCAGCAGCCAAGATCGGGAGGAAGACATCAATCAGCCCCAGCATTTT.

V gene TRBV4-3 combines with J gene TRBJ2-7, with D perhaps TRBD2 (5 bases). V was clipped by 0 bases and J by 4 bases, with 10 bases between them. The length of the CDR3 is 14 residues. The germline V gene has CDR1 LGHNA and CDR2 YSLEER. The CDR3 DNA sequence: TGCGCCAGCAGCCAAGATATCCCGGGGTACGAGCAGTACTTC. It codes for CASSQDIPGYEQYF.

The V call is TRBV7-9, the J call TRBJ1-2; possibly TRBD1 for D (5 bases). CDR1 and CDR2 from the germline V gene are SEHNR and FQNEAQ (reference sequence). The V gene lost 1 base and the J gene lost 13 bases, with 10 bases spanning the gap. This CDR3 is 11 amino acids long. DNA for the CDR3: TGTGCCAGCAGCTTAGAGGGGATGGGCACCTTC. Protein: CASSLEGMGTF.

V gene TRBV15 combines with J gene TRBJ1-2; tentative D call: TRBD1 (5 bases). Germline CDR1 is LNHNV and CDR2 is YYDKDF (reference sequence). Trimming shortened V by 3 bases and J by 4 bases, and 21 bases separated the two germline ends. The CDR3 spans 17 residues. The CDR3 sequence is CATSRGGRTVGRYGYTF. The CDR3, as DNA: TGTGCCACCAGCAGGGGGGGTCGAACAGTGGGGCGCTATGGCTACACCTTC.

CDR3 sequence reads: CASSAGLGWEKLFF. The CDR3 nucleotides are TGCGCCAGCAGCGCAGGGCTCGGGTGGGAAAAACTGTTTTTT. The chain couples TRBV5-1 to TRBJ1-4, with D possibly TRBD1 on 5 matching bases. The CDR3 loop spans 14 amino acids. CDR1 is SGHRS and CDR2 is YFSETQ in the germline V gene. Trimming removed 4 bases from V and 8 bases from J, with 15 bases in between. The full variable domain, rest sourced from reference TRBV5-1 and TRBJ1-4, is KAGVTQTPRYLIKTRGQQVTLSCSPISGHRSVSWYQQTPGQGLQFLFEYFSETQRNKGNFPGRFSGRQFSNSRSEMNVSTLELGDSALYLCASSAGLGWEKLFFGSGTQLSVL.

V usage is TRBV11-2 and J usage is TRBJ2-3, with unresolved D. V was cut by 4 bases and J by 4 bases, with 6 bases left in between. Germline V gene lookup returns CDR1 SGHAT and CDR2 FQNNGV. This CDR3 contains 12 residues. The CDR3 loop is CASSSRADTQYF. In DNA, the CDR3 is TGTGCCAGCAGCTCCCGTGCAGATACGCAGTATTTT.

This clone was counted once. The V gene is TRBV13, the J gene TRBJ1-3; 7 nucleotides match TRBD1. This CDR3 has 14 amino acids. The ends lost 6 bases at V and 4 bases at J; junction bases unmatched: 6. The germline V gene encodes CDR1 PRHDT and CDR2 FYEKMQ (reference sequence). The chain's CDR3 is CASRRGGSGNTIYF. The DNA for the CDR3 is TGTGCCAGCAGACGAGGGGGCTCAGGAAACACCATATATTTT.

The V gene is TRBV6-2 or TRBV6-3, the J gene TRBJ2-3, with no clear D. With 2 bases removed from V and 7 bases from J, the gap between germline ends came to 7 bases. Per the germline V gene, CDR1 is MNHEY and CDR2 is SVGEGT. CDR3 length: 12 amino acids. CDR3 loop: CASSYSLNTQYF. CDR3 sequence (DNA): TGTGCCAGCAGTTACAGTCTAAATACGCAGTATTTT.

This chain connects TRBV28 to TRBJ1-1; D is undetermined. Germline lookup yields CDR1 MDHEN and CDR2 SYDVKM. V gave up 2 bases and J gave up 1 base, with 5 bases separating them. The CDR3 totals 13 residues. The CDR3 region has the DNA TGTGCCAGCAGTTTAACGCGGAACACTGAAGCTTTCTTT. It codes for CASSLTRNTEAFF. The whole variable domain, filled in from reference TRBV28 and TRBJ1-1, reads DVKVTQSSRYLVKRTGEKVFLECVQDMDHENMFWYRQDPGLGLRLIYFSYDVKMKEKGDIPEGYSVSREKKERFSLILESASTNQTSMYLCASSLTRNTEAFFGQGTRLTVV.

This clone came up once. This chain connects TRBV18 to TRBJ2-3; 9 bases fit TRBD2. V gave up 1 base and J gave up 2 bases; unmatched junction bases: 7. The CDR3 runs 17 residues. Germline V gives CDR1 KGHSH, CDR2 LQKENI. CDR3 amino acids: CASSPLPSGIDTDTQYF. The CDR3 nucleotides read TGTGCCAGCTCACCACTTCCTAGCGGGATTGACACAGATACGCAGTATTTT.

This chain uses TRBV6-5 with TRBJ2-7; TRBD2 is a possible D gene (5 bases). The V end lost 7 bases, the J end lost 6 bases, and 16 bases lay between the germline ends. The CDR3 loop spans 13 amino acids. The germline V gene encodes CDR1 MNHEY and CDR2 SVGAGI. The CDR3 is CASTPAVAGEQYF. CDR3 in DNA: TGTGCCAGCACTCCGGCGGTGGCGGGCGAGCAGTACTTC.

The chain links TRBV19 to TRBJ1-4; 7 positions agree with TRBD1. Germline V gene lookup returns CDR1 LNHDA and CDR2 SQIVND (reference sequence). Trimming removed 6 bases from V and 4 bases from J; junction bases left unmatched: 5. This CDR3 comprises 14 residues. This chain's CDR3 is CASSGGQRNEKLFF. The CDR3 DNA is TGTGCCAGTAGCGGGGGACAGCGTAATGAAAAACTGTTTTTT.

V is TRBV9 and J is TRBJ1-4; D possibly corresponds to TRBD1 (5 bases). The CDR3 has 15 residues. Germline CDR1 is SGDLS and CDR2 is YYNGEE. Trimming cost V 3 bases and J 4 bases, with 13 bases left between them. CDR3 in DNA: TGTGCCAGCAGCGCCGCGGGGACCCTTAATGAAAAACTGTTTTTT. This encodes CASSAAGTLNEKLFF.

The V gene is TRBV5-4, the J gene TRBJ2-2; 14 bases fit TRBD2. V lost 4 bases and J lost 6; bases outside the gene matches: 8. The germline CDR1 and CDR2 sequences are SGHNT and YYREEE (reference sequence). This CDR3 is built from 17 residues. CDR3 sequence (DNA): TGTGCCAGCAGCGGGACTAGCGGGAGATTGGGGGCCGGGGAGCTGTTTTTT. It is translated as CASSGTSGRLGAGELFF.

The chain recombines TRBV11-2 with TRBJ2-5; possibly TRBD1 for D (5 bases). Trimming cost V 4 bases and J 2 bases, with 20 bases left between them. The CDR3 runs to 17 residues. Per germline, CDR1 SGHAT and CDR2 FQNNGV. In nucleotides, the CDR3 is TGTGCCAGCAGCTCCCCCTCGCAGACCAGGGATCAAGAGACCCAGTACTTC. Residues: CASSSPSQTRDQETQYF.